These 5 T cell receptor beta chains were sequenced from one sample in a study of T-cell memory formation after mild COVID-19. Using its own MiXCR run on the 5' RACE reads, TCRdb lists one record per CDR3 protein. The sample yields roughly 300,000 distinct CDR3 sequences, less than 9.5% seen once. Input material: PBMCs or a T cell subset sorted from them (not recorded which). The receptors shown here come from a man aged 18 to 29 who had mild COVID-19 (a few samples of this study predate the infection). Cell type and time point are not known.

The J gene is TRBJ1-4, the V gene TRBV6-2 or TRBV6-3, with D hard to call. This CDR3 is 17 amino acids long. V was pared by 2 bases and J by 0 bases, with 13 bases between. In germline, CDR1 is MNHEY, CDR2 SVGEGT. The CDR3 spells CASSYRALATTNEKLFF. DNA of the CDR3: TGTGCCAGCAGTTACCGGGCGTTAGCTACAACTAATGAAAAACTGTTTTTT.

This clonotype has at least ten counts. This chain connects TRBV5-1 to TRBJ2-1, with 7 nucleotides matching TRBD1. The CDR3 contains 15 residues. Trimming cost V 1 base and J 3 bases; bases outside gene matches: 4. In germline, CDR1 is SGHRS, CDR2 YFSETQ. The DNA for the CDR3 is TGCGCCAGCAGCTTGAGGGACAGTCTCTACAATGAGCAGTTCTTC. It encodes CASSLRDSLYNEQFF. Supplemented by reference TRBV5-1 and TRBJ2-1, the full variable domain reads KAGVTQTPRYLIKTRGQQVTLSCSPISGHRSVSWYQQTPGQGLQFLFEYFSETQRNKGNFPGRFSGRQFSNSRSEMNVSTLELGDSALYLCASSLRDSLYNEQFFGPGTRLTVL.

To note about this clonotype: The junction shows a germline mismatch at one end, possibly a read error. V usage is TRBV5-1 and J usage is TRBJ1-5; D is uncertain. CDR1 SGHRS and CDR2 YFSETQ come from the germline V gene. The CDR3 has 13 amino acids. The CDR3 DNA sequence: TGCGCCAGCAGTCTATCTAGCACTCAGCCCCAGCATTTT. This gives the protein CASSLSSTQPQHF.

This clonotype has ten or more counts. This chain links TRBV7-9 with TRBJ1-1; TRBD1 matches at 7 bases. The CDR3 covers 14 residues. Looked up from germline, CDR1 is SEHNR and CDR2 is FQNEAQ (reference sequence). V shed 5 bases and J 3 bases; nucleotides not matched to a gene: 6. CDR3 amino acids: CASSRTTGDTEAFF. The CDR3 DNA reads TGTGCCAGCAGCCGAACCACAGGGGACACTGAAGCTTTCTTT.

This sequence joins TRBV7-2 and TRBJ2-7; 16 positions match TRBD2. The CDR3 is made up of 19 amino acids. V dropped 3 bases and J dropped 4; count of bases not matched to a gene: 12. Germline CDR1 reads SGHTA; CDR2 reads FQGNSA. As DNA, the CDR3 is TGTGCCAGCAGCTTGGTGGGCGTAGGGACTAGCGGGGGGGCTTACGAGCAGTACTTC. This encodes CASSLVGVGTSGGAYEQYF.